This T cell receptor (beta chain) was sequenced during a study of early stage breast cancer tumors. Germline lookup yields CDR1 MGHRA and CDR2 YSYEKL. The CDR3 sequence is 13 residues long. The V end lost 4 bases, the J end lost 2 bases, and 7 bases lay between the germline ends. The repertoire was sequenced with immunoSEQ multiplex PCR; TCRdb's copy has only in-frame clones and lacks some. This repertoire shows roughly 10,000 clones, 78% found once; its top ten account for under 9.5%. This chain links TRBV4-1 with TRBJ2-3; no definite D call. The sequencing sample was made of normal breast tissue next to the tumor. The origin of this receptor is a person aged 35-55 years with breast cancer. The chain's CDR3 is CASSPTVTDTQYF. The DNA of the CDR3 is TGCGCCAGCAGCCCGACGGTCACAGATACGCAGTATTTT.